This T cell receptor (beta chain) derives from a study of T cells in localized non-small cell lung cancer. Study findings and constraints: Appearances in adjacent lung were noted for a median approximately 58 of the top 100 tumor clones. The tumor had only one region sequenced, so heterogeneity remains possible. T cell clonality was highest in uninvolved adjacent lung, above tumor. With higher T cell density in blood came longer overall survival.

Remarks on this clone: Its antigen is still unknown.

Germline values: CDR1 MNHNS, CDR2 SASEGT. The V end was cut by 7 bases, the J end by 0 bases, with 13 bases between. The CDR3 totals 15 residues. Generated by immunoSEQ multiplex PCR, the TCRdb table keeps only in-frame clones and is missing some. The sample consists of roughly 34,000 clones, about 78% of them appearing once. The chain uses TRBV6-1 and TRBJ1-3, with unresolved D. This clonotype was obtained from a male donor aged 60 or older with stage II squamous cell lung carcinoma. The sequences come from peripheral blood, collected before any cancer treatment. The CDR3 DNA is TGTGCCAGCATGGTAAAACCTTTCTCTGGAAACACCATATATTTT. Translating it yields CASMVKPFSGNTIYF.